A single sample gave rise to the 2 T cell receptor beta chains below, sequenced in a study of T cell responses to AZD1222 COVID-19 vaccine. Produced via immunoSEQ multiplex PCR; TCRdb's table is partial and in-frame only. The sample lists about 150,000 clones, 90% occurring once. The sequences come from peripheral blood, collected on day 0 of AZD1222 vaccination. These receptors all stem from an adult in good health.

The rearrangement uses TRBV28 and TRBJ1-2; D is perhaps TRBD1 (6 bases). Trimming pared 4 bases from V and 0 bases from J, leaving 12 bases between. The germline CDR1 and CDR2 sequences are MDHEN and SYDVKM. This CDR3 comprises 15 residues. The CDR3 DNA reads TGTGCCAGCAGTTCCTCGGGGGGCCCTAACTATGGCTACACCTTC. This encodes CASSSSGGPNYGYTF.

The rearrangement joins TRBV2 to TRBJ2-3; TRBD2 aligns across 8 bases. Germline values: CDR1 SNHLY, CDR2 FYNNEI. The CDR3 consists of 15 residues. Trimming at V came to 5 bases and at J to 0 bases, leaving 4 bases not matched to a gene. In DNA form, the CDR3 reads TGTGCCAGCAGTCTTACGGGGGGGAGCACAGATACGCAGTATTTT. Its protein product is CASSLTGGSTDTQYF.